The 5 T cell receptor beta chains below were found in one sample sequenced in a study of blood T cell repertoires in COVID-19. Sequencing used immunoSEQ multiplex PCR; TCRdb keeps in-frame clones, though not all of them. The data hold about 150,000 clones, with roughly 84% observed a single time. Sequenced material: peripheral blood. Receptor source: a human donor in a cohort sampled during active COVID-19.

This clone was found a few times. V usage is TRBV5-6 and J usage is TRBJ1-2; possible D gene TRBD1, 5 bases. The CDR3 loop spans 14 amino acids. The germline V gene has CDR1 SGHDT and CDR2 YYEEEE. V was clipped by 5 bases and J by 4 bases, with 15 bases between them. DNA for the CDR3: TGTGCCAGCAGGCCACAGGCGATCAGCTATGGCTACACCTTC. This encodes CASRPQAISYGYTF.

The chain is built from TRBV9 and TRBJ1-5, with D hard to call. The CDR3 is 14 amino acids. Germline CDR1 reads SGDLS; CDR2 reads YYNGEE. Trimming pared 2 bases from V and 4 bases from J, leaving 10 bases between. DNA of the CDR3: TGTGCCAGCAGCGTGGAAGGGAGTAATCAGCCCCAGCATTTT. This sequence encodes CASSVEGSNQPQHF.

The chain recombines TRBV7-6 with TRBJ2-7; 8 bases match TRBD1. The CDR3 loop spans 11 amino acids. From germline, CDR1 is SGHVS and CDR2 FNYEAQ. With 4 bases clipped from V and 9 bases from J, the junction kept 2 bases outside the gene matches. This CDR3 is CASSSDRGQYF. The CDR3 bases are TGTGCCAGCAGCTCCGACAGGGGGCAGTACTTC.

The J gene is TRBJ2-3, the V gene TRBV18; 8 bases map to TRBD1. V lost 2 bases to trimming and J lost 4 bases; unmatched junction nucleotides: 11. This CDR3 contains 17 residues. Germline V lookup: CDR1 KGHSH, CDR2 LQKENI. In DNA, the CDR3 is TGTGCCAGCTCACCAAACAACCAGGGGGCTGCGGCAGATACGCAGTATTTT. It encodes CASSPNNQGAAADTQYF.

The V call is TRBV11-3, the J call TRBJ2-2; D gene uncertain. The CDR3 loop spans 14 amino acids. Trimming removed 1 base from V and 1 base from J, with 4 bases in between. The V gene's germline CDR1 is SGHNT and CDR2 YENEEA. Here the CDR3 DNA reads TGTGCCAGCAGCTTAGGACAGAACACCGGGGAGCTGTTTTTT. Amino acids: CASSLGQNTGELFF.